Listed here are 10 T cell receptor beta chains from one sample, sequenced in a study of blood T cell repertoires in COVID-19. Profiled with immunoSEQ multiplex PCR; TCRdb holds only in-frame clones, not every one. The table includes about 220,000 clones, roughly nine tenths detected once. Sequenced sample: peripheral blood. These receptors all stem from a woman between 45 and 65 years old with COVID-19, enrolled during active disease.

This clone came up once. In DNA form, the CDR3 reads TGTGCCAGCAGCCAAGAGGGGGGGTATAATTCACCCCTCCACTTT. Translating gives CASSQEGGYNSPLHF. The chain is built from TRBV3-1 (or the pseudogene TRBV3-2) and TRBJ1-6; tentative D call: TRBD1 (5 bases). The CDR3 loop spans 15 amino acids. Trimming removed 0 bases from V and 4 bases from J, with 7 bases in between. CDR1 and CDR2 from the germline V gene are LGHDT and YNNKEL (reference sequence).

The CDR3 coding sequence is TGTGCCACCTCCTTTAGACAGGGTGTGGGATATGGCTACACCTTC. This gives the protein CATSFRQGVGYGYTF. The rearrangement uses TRBV24-1 and TRBJ1-2; TRBD1 matches at 7 bases. The germline V gene encodes CDR1 KGHDR and CDR2 SFDVKD. V shed 9 bases, J shed 5 bases, and the junction held 14 bases outside the gene matches. The length of the CDR3 is 15 residues.

The rearrangement joins TRBV7-4 to TRBJ1-3; a possible D gene is TRBD1 (6 bases). Per germline, CDR1 SGHVT and CDR2 SQSDAQ. This CDR3 is built from 15 residues. V dropped 3 bases and J dropped 0 bases, with 9 bases sitting between them. The CDR3 DNA reads as TGTGCCAGCAGCTTCAGGGGACCCTCTGGAAACACCATATATTTT. Translating it yields CASSFRGPSGNTIYF. Supplemented by reference TRBV7-4 and TRBJ1-3, the full variable domain reads GAGVSQSPRYKVAKRGRDVALRCDSISGHVTLYWYRQTLGQGSEVLTYSQSDAQRDKSGRPSGRFSAERPERSVSTLKIQRTEQGDSAVYLCASSFRGPSGNTIYFGEGSWLTVV.

The chain uses TRBV6-5 and TRBJ1-2; D is possibly TRBD1 (6 bases). Trimming stripped 10 bases from V and 4 bases from J, with 19 bases between. This CDR3 has 14 residues. The germline V gene encodes CDR1 MNHEY and CDR2 SVGAGI. CDR3 residues: CATSRGQLFYGYTF. CDR3 nucleotides: TGTGCCACCTCGAGAGGACAGTTATTCTATGGCTACACCTTC.

The chain carries TRBV5-4 and TRBJ2-7, with D possibly matching TRBD2 (7 bases). This CDR3 spans 17 amino acids. V was cut by 2 bases and J by 4 bases, with 22 bases left in between. Germline-derived CDR1 and CDR2 are SGHNT and YYREEE (reference sequence). The CDR3 region is CASSFIRGGDTPYEQYV. Written as DNA, the CDR3 is TGTGCCAGCAGCTTCATTCGAGGGGGGGACACCCCATACGAGCAGTACGTC.

The chain uses TRBV19 and TRBJ1-5; possibly TRBD1 for D (5 bases). CDR3 length: 15 amino acids. Looked up from germline, CDR1 is LNHDA and CDR2 is SQIVND (reference sequence). V was shortened by 2 bases and J by 4 bases, with 12 bases between the two germline ends. In DNA form, the CDR3 reads TGTGCCAGTAGTATAACAAGACAGCCAAATCAGCCCCAGCATTTT. This encodes CASSITRQPNQPQHF. The full variable domain, completed using reference TRBV19 and TRBJ1-5, is DGGITQSPKYLFRKEGQNVTLSCEQNLNHDAMYWYRQDPGQGLRLIYYSQIVNDFQKGDIAEGYSVSREKKESFPLTVTSAQKNPTAFYLCASSITRQPNQPQHFGDGTRLSIL.

The rearrangement joins TRBV7-2 to TRBJ1-2, with no clear D. Trimming stripped 3 bases from V and 4 bases from J, with 6 bases between. The CDR3 consists of 12 residues. Germline CDR1 SGHTA, CDR2 FQGNSA. CDR3 protein: CASSFQAYGYTF. The CDR3 nucleotides are TGTGCCAGCAGCTTCCAGGCCTATGGCTACACCTTC.

This chain joins TRBV2 and TRBJ2-3; tentative D call: TRBD2 (5 bases). Germline CDR1 SNHLY, CDR2 FYNNEI. V lost 4 bases, J lost 3 bases, and 14 bases lay in between. The CDR3 runs 15 residues. The CDR3 sequence: CASSGLFSGTDTQYF. The CDR3 DNA is TGTGCCAGCAGTGGACTGTTTTCGGGGACAGATACGCAGTATTTT.

J is TRBJ1-2 and V is TRBV28, with TRBD1 identical over 11 bases. The germline V gene encodes CDR1 MDHEN and CDR2 SYDVKM. The CDR3 is 16 residues long. V trimming: 4 bases; J trimming: 1 base; junction bases outside the gene matches: 5. Here the CDR3 DNA reads TGTGCCAGCAGTTCCGGACAGGGGGCGTATAACTATGGCTACACCTTC. It yields the protein CASSSGQGAYNYGYTF.

The rearrangement links TRBV6-5 to TRBJ1-2, with 9 bases identical to TRBD1. J was trimmed by 8 bases and V by 6 bases; bases with no gene match: 10. The CDR3 is 14 residues long. Germline values: CDR1 MNHEY, CDR2 SVGAGI. The CDR3 is CASSSGQGNWGYTF. The CDR3 coding sequence is TGTGCCAGCAGCTCGGGACAGGGTAACTGGGGCTACACCTTC.